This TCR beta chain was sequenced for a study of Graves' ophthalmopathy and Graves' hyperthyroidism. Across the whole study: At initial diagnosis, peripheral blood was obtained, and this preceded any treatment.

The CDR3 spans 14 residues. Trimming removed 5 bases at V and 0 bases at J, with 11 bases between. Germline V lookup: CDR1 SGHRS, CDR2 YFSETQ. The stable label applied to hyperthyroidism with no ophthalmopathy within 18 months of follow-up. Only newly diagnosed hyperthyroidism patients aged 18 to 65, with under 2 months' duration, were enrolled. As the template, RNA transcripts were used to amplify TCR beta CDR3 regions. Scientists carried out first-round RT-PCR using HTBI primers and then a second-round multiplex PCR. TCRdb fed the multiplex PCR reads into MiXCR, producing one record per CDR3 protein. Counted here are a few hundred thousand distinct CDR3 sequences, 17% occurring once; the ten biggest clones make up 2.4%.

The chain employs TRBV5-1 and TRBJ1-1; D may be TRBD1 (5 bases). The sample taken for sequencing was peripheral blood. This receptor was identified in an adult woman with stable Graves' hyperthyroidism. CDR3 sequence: CASRRQILNTEAFF. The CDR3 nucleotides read TGCGCCAGCAGGAGACAGATTTTGAACACTGAAGCTTTCTTT.